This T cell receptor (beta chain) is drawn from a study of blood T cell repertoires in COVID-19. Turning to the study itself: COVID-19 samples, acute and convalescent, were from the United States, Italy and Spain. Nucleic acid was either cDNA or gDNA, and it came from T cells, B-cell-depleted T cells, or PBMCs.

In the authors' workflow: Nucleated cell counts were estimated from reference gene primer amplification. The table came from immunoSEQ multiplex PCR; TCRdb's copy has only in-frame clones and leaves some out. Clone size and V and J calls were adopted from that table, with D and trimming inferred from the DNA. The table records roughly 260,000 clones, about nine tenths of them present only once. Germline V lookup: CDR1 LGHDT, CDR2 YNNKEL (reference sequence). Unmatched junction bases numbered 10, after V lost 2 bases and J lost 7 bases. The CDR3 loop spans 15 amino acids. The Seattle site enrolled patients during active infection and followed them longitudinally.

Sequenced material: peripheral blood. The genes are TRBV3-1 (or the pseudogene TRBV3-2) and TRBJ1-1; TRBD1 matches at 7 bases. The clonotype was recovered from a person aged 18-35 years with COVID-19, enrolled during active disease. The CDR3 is CASSQPRGQMIEAFF. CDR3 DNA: TGTGCCAGCAGCCAACCCCGGGGACAGATGATTGAAGCTTTCTTT.